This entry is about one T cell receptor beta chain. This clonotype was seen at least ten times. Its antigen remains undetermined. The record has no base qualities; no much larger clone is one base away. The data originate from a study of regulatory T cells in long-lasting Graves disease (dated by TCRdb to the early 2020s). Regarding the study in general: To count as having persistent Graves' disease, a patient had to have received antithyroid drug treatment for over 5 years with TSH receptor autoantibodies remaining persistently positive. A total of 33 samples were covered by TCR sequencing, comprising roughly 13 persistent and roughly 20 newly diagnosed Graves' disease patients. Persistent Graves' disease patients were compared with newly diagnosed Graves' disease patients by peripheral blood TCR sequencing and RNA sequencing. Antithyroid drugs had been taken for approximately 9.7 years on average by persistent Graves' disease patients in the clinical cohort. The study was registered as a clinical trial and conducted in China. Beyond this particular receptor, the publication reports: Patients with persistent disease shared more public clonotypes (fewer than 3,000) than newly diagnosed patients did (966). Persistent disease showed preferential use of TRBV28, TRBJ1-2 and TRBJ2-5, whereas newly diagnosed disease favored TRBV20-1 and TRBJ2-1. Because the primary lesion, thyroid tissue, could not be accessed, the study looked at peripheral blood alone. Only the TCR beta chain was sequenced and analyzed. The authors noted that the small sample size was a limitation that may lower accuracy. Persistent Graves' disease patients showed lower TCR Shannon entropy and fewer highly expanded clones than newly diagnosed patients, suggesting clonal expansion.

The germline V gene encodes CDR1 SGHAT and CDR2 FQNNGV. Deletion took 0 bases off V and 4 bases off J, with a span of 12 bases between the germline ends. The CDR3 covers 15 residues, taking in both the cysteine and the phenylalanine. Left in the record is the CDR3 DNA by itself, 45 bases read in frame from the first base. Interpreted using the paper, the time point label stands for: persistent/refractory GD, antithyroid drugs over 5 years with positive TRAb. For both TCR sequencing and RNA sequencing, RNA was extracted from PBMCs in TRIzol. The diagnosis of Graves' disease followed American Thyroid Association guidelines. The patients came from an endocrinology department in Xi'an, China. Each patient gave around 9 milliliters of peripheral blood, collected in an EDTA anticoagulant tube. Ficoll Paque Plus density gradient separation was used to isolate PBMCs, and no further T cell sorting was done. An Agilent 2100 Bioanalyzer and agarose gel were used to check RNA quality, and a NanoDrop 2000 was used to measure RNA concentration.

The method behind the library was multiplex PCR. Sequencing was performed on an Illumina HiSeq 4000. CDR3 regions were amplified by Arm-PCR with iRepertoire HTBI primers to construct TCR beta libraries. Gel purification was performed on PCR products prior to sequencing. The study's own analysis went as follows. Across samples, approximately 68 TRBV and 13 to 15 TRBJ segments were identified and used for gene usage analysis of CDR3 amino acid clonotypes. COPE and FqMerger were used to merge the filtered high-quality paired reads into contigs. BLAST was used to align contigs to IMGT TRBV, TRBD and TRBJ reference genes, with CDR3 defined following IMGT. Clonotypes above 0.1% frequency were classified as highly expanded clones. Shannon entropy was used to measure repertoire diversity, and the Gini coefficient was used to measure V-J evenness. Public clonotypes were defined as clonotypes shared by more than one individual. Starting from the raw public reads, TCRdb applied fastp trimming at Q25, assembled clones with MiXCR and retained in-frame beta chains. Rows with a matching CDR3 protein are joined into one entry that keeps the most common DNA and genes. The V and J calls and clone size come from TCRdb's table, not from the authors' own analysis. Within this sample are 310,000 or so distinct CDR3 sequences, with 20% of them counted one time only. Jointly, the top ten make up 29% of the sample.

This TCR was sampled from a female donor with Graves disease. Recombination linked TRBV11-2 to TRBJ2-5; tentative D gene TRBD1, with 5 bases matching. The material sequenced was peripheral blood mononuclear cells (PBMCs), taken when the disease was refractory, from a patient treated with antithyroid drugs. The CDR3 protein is CASSLDPVRVETQYF. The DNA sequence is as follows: TGTGCCAGCAGCTTAGATCCGGTCAGGGTAGAGACCCAGTACTTC.